This is a list of T cell receptor beta chains from one sample in a study of T cells in Graves' hyperthyroidism and ophthalmopathy. TCRdb reprocessed the multiplex PCR reads with MiXCR, giving one entry per CDR3 protein. The sample lists 450,000 to 700,000 distinct CDR3 sequences; about half were seen once. The sequencing input was peripheral blood or thyroid tissue (not recorded which). Receptor source: an adult woman with Graves' disease, either hyperthyroidism or ophthalmopathy (not recorded which). Both conserved end residues are part of each CDR3. A D gene is named only where the DNA matches it firmly. Where a row states a size, it is once, few, many or the class of an expanded clone; other rows omit it.

V	length	size	J	D	DNA	CDR3
TRBV28	15	-	TRBJ1-3	-	TGTGCCAGCAGTCCCGGGGCCGAAGCTGGAAACACCATATATTTT	CASSPGAEAGNTIYF
TRBV7-9	16	few	TRBJ2-7	-	TGTGCCAGCAATACCCTTTCGCGGGAAGGAACCTACGAGCAGTACTTC	CASNTLSREGTYEQYF
TRBV19	16	-	TRBJ2-5	TRBD2	TGTGCCAGTAGTATTGGGCTAGCGGGCAATGAAGAGACCCAGTACTTC	CASSIGLAGNEETQYF
TRBV20-1	15	-	TRBJ2-3	-	TGCAGTGCTAGAGGGTCCGGAGTCAGAGGAGATACGCAGTATTTT	CSARGSGVRGDTQYF
TRBV9	14	-	TRBJ1-6	TRBD1	TGTGCCAGGGGACCGGGACAGGGCAACTCACCCCTCCACTTT	CARGPGQGNSPLHF
TRBV5-4	15	few	TRBJ2-2	-	TGTGCCAGCAGCCAACAACAGGGTGTCTCCGGGGAGCTGTTTTTT	CASSQQQGVSGELFF
TRBV19	15	-	TRBJ1-4	-	TGTGCCAGTAGTATACAGGGAACAACTAATGAAAAACTGTTTTTT	CASSIQGTTNEKLFF
TRBV9	14	many	TRBJ1-6	-	TGTGCCAGCCACGAGGGAGGGACGGGTTCACCCCTCCACTTT	CASHEGGTGSPLHF
TRBV5-1	14	many	TRBJ2-7	-	TGCGCCAGCAGCTTGATAACAAACTCCTACGAGCAGTACTTC	CASSLITNSYEQYF
TRBV19	17	few	TRBJ1-5	-	TGTGCCAGTAGTATAGATCTAATGACAGGCCCAGGTCAGCCCCAGCATTTT	CASSIDLMTGPGQPQHF